This TCR beta chain came from a study of T cells in Graves' hyperthyroidism and ophthalmopathy. At least ten counts were recorded for this clonotype. RNA transcripts yielded amplified TCR beta CDR3 regions. RT-PCR in the first round (using the HTBI primer set) targeted the TCR CDR3. Via MiXCR, TCRdb re-called the multiplex PCR reads, giving one row per CDR3 protein. The data hold around 600,000 distinct CDR3 sequences, with approximately 14% observed a single time. Each person with ophthalmopathy scored at least 3 on the Clinical Activity Score, reached NOSPECS grade 4 or higher, and had been ill under 3 months. Using approximately 10 ml of fresh peripheral blood, PBMCs were prepared. This TCR came from a woman aged 18-30 years with Graves' ophthalmopathy. The sequenced material came from blood.

CDR3 nucleotide sequence: TGTGCCAGCAGTGAAGCGCTGGCGGATACGCAGTATTTT. This codes for CASSEALADTQYF. The chain uses TRBV6-1 and TRBJ2-3; D uncertain. Germline CDR1 reads MNHNS; CDR2 reads SASEGT. This CDR3 is built from 13 residues. Trimming shortened V by 0 bases and J by 6 bases, and 7 bases separated the two germline ends.